Shown below are 8 T cell receptor beta chains from a single sample sequenced in a study of CD8+ T cells in alopecia areata. RNA, once extracted, was reverse transcribed into cDNA for use as the sequencing template. This table comes from immunoSEQ multiplex PCR, and its TCRdb copy is limited to in-frame clones, with some not included. Among about 200,000 clones, around 62% were seen once, and the ten largest hold just over 0.45%. The sample consisted of CD4+ T cells sorted from blood, taken at week 0. The receptors here all came from a human donor with alopecia areata.

The chain uses TRBV12-5 and TRBJ1-1; TRBD1 is a possible D gene (5 bases). Germline CDR1 and CDR2: LGHNT and FRNRAP. The CDR3 runs to 15 residues. V was pared by 0 bases and J by 3 bases, with 11 bases between. The DNA for the CDR3 is TGTGCTAGTGGTTTGGTCGTAAGAGGGGACACTGAAGCTTTCTTT. Residues: CASGLVVRGDTEAFF.

Only one count was recorded for this clone. The V call is TRBV6-5, the J call TRBJ1-6, with TRBD1 matching 8 bases. V lost 0 bases, J lost 11 bases, and 6 bases stayed unmatched. The germline CDR1 and CDR2 sequences are MNHEY and SVGAGI. The CDR3 spans 15 residues. The CDR3 region is CASSYSDRGLAPLHF. DNA for the CDR3: TGTGCCAGCAGTTACTCCGACAGGGGATTGGCACCCCTCCACTTT.

The chain employs TRBV6-5 and TRBJ2-3; D is possibly TRBD2 (6 bases). The germline V and J ends were trimmed by 5 bases and 2 bases, with 14 bases remaining between them. Germline CDR1 MNHEY, CDR2 SVGAGI. This CDR3 is built from 15 residues. CDR3 coding DNA: TGTGCCAGCAGTCCACTTGGGGGGTTCACAGATACGCAGTATTTT. It yields the protein CASSPLGGFTDTQYF.

The gene calls are TRBV9 and TRBJ2-5; 8 bases align to TRBD2. J was trimmed by 2 bases and V by 5 bases; bases with no gene match: 11. The CDR3 loop spans 16 amino acids. The V gene's germline CDR1 is SGDLS and CDR2 YYNGEE. The CDR3 DNA is TGTGCCAGCAGTAAAAAGCGGGAGTCGAGACAAGAGACCCAGTACTTC. Protein sequence: CASSKKRESRQETQYF.

This clone came up many times. J is TRBJ1-2 and V is TRBV15; TRBD1 is a possible D gene (6 bases). The CDR3 contains 15 residues. V dropped 2 bases and J dropped 3 bases, with 13 bases sitting between them. Germline assignment: CDR1 LNHNV and CDR2 YYDKDF (reference sequence). The CDR3 region is CATSRTRTADYGYTF. The CDR3 DNA follows: TGTGCCACCAGCAGAACAAGGACAGCTGACTATGGCTACACCTTC.

This clone has a handful of counts. The V gene is TRBV5-1, the J gene TRBJ2-2; 7 bases line up with TRBD2. V gave up 1 base and J gave up 2 bases; unmatched junction bases: 5. Germline V CDR1 and CDR2: SGHRS, YFSETQ. This CDR3 is 16 amino acids long. The CDR3 loop reads CASSLFTSDNTGELFF. CDR3 bases: TGCGCCAGCAGCTTGTTCACTAGCGATAACACCGGGGAGCTGTTTTTT.

This clone was counted between two and nine times. V gene TRBV14 combines with J gene TRBJ1-5; D perhaps matches TRBD1 (5 bases). Germline CDR1 reads SGHDN; CDR2 reads FVKESK. Trimming cost V 1 base and J 5 bases, with 6 bases left between them. This CDR3 region has 13 residues. Here the CDR3 DNA reads TGTGCCAGCAGCCAAGGGGGGGATCAGCCCCAGCATTTT. Amino acid sequence: CASSQGGDQPQHF.

The table lists this clone with a few counts. The V and J genes are TRBV15 and TRBJ2-7; TRBD1 might be the D (6 bases). V dropped 4 bases and J dropped 7 bases, with 8 bases sitting between them. Germline lookup yields CDR1 LNHNV and CDR2 YYDKDF (reference sequence). The CDR3 is made up of 11 amino acids. This CDR3 is CATSKGQEQYF. The CDR3 nucleotides are TGTGCCACCAGCAAAGGACAGGAGCAGTACTTC.